This TCR beta chain was identified in a study of T cells in tuberculosis. Study-level information: This South African cohort compared adolescents with or without latent tuberculosis against adults with active tuberculosis. Findings of the study overall: GEM motif frequencies gave about 70% accuracy; the GMM repertoire gave roughly 87%. GMM-specific TCRs were nearer to active tuberculosis alpha repertoires, suggesting expansion.

Here immunoSEQ multiplex PCR was the method, and the copy in TCRdb shows in-frame clones only, minus some. The sample consists of 30,000 to 35,000 clones, 85% to 95% of them appearing once. To note about this clone: Its antigen remains unidentified.

The germline V gene encodes CDR1 SGHVS and CDR2 FQNEAQ. Trimming removed 3 bases at V and 5 bases at J, with 10 bases between. This CDR3 spans 13 amino acids. Latent tuberculosis screening used tuberculin skin test and IGRA at entry. This chain joins TRBV7-8 and TRBJ1-2, with D perhaps TRBD1 (6 bases). Sequenced material: PBMCs. This clonotype was obtained from a donor between 5 and 29 years old with latent tuberculosis or without tuberculosis infection. Some clones in this sample may be carry-over from other donors' samples. The CDR3 sequence: CASSFGGAYGYTF. CDR3 nucleotide sequence: TGTGCCAGCAGCTTTGGGGGCGCGTATGGCTACACCTTC.